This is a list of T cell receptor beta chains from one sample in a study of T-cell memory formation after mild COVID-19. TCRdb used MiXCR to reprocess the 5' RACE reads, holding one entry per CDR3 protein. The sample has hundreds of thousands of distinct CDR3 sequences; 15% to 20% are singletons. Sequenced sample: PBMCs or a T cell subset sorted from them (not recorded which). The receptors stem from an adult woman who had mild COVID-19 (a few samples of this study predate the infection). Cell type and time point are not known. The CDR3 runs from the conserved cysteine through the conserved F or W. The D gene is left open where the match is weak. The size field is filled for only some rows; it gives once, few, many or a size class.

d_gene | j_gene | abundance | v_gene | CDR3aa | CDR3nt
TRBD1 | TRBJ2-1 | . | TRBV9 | CASSPGTGNSYNEQFF | TGTGCCAGCAGCCCAGGGACAGGGAACAGCTACAATGAGCAGTTCTTC
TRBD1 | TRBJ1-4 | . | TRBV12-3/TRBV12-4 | CASSPPGQVDEKLFF | TGTGCCAGCAGTCCTCCGGGACAGGTCGATGAAAAACTGTTTTTT
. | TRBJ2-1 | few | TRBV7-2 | CASSAPPRGYEQFF | TGTGCCAGCAGCGCCCCGCCCCGAGGATATGAGCAGTTCTTC
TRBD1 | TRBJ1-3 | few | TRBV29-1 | CSVLGQGPGNTIYF | TGCAGCGTTCTGGGACAGGGGCCTGGAAACACCATATATTTT
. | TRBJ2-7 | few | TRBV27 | CASSWTVSSSYEQYF | TGTGCCAGCAGTTGGACAGTCAGCAGCTCCTACGAGCAGTACTTC
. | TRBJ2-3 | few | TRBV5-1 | CASSPPSGDTQYF | TGCGCCAGCAGCCCCCCATCGGGAGATACGCAGTATTTT
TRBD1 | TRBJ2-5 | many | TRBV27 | CASSLGGTGAQETQYF | TGTGCCAGCAGTTTAGGGGGGACAGGGGCCCAAGAGACCCAGTACTTC
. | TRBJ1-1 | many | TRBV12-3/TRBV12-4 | CASSTGDTNTEAFF | TGTGCCAGCAGCACTGGGGACACGAACACTGAAGCTTTCTTT
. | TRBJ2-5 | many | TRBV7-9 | CASSLFLTGAETQYF | TGTGCCAGCAGCTTATTCCTTACGGGAGCAGAGACCCAGTACTTC
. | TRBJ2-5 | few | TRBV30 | CAWSSAARTQYF | TGTGCCTGGAGTAGCGCGGCTCGGACCCAGTACTTC
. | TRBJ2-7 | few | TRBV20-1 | CSARDLTAAQYF | TGCAGTGCTAGAGATTTAACAGCGGCGCAGTACTTC
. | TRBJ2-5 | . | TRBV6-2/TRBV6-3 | CASSRGQLGETQYF | TGTGCCAGCAGCCGAGGACAGTTGGGGGAGACCCAGTACTTC
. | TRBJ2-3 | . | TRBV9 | CASSVEASKADTQYF | TGTGCCAGCAGCGTAGAGGCTAGCAAGGCAGATACGCAGTATTTT
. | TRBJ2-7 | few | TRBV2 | CASILSTSSYEQYF | TGTGCCAGCATTTTATCCACCAGCTCCTACGAGCAGTACTTC
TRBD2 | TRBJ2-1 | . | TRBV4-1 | CASSQGLAGIYNEQFF | TGCGCCAGCAGCCAAGGGCTAGCGGGCATCTACAATGAGCAGTTCTTC
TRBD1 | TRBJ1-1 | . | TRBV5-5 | CASSVGQGRSEAFF | TGTGCCAGCAGCGTCGGACAGGGGAGGTCTGAAGCTTTCTTT
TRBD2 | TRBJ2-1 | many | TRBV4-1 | CASSQDPGGWKFF | TGCGCCAGCAGCCAAGATCCGGGGGGATGGAAATTCTTC
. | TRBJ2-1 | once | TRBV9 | CASSAPQGIGNEQFF | TGTGCCAGCAGCGCGCCCCAGGGGATTGGCAATGAGCAGTTCTTC
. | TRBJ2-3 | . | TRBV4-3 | CASSQDYPSSTDTQYF | TGCGCCAGCAGCCAAGATTACCCAAGTAGCACAGATACGCAGTATTTT
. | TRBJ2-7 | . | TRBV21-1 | CASSKTAVSYEQYF | TGTGCCAGCAGCAAAACAGCGGTCTCCTACGAGCAGTACTTC
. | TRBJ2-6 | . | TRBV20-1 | CSASWGASGANVLTF | TGCAGTGCTAGTTGGGGGGCCTCTGGGGCCAACGTCCTGACTTTC
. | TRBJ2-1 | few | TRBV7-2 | CASTPQGRSTYNEQFF | TGTGCCAGCACCCCGCAGGGGCGGAGCACCTACAATGAGCAGTTCTTC
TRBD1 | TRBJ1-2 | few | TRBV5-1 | CASSPGTASYGYTF | TGCGCCAGCAGTCCTGGGACAGCGTCGTATGGCTACACCTTC
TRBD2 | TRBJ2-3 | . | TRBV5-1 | CASSSVAGGPGDTQYF | TGCGCCAGCAGCTCCGTAGCGGGGGGGCCAGGGGATACGCAGTATTTT
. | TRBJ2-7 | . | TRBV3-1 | CASSQVSGHEQYF | TGTGCCAGCAGCCAAGTTTCAGGGCACGAGCAGTACTTC
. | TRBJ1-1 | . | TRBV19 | CASIRMNTEAFF | TGTGCCAGTATCCGAATGAACACTGAAGCTTTCTTT
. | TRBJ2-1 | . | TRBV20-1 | CSARDDERVGNEQFF | TGCAGTGCTAGAGATGACGAGCGAGTGGGGAATGAGCAGTTCTTC
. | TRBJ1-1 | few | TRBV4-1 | CASSQVQRLEAFF | TGCGCCAGCAGCCAAGTACAGCGACTTGAAGCTTTCTTT
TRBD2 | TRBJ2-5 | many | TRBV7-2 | CASSLAHGGGQETQYF | TGTGCCAGCAGCTTAGCGCACGGGGGGGGGCAAGAGACCCAGTACTTC
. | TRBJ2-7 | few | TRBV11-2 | CASTITQGIGYEQYF | TGTGCCAGCACCATTACTCAGGGAATCGGCTACGAGCAGTACTTC
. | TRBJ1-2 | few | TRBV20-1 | CSARAIDSNYGYTF | TGCAGTGCTAGAGCCATCGACAGCAACTATGGCTACACCTTC
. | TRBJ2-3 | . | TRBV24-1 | CATSAVGGAIPPDTQYF | TGTGCCACCAGTGCCGTCGGAGGGGCGATACCGCCAGATACGCAGTATTTT
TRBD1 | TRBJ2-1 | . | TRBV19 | CASSLRRTGPPNEQFF | TGTGCCAGTAGTCTAAGGAGGACAGGACCCCCCAATGAGCAGTTCTTC
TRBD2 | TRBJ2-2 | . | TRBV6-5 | CASSRTSGRTGAGELFF | TGTGCCAGCAGTCGAACTAGCGGGAGGACCGGAGCCGGGGAGCTGTTTTTT
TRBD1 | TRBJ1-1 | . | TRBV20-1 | CSARDAPGGGTEAFF | TGCAGTGCTAGAGATGCCCCAGGGGGGGGGACTGAAGCTTTCTTT
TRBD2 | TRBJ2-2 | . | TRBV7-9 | CASSSAGKFTGELFF | TGTGCCAGCAGCTCAGCGGGAAAATTCACCGGGGAGCTGTTTTTT
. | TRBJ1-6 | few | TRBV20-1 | CSARPGTSNSPLHF | TGCAGTGCTAGACCCGGGACAAGCAATTCACCCCTCCACTTT
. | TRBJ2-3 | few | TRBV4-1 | CASSPPTPSRDTQYF | TGCGCCAGCAGCCCGCCGACCCCGTCCAGGGATACGCAGTATTTT
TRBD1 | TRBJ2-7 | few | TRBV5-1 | CASRVGGAYEQYF | TGCGCCAGCAGGGTAGGGGGCGCGTACGAGCAGTACTTC
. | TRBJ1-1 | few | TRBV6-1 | CASRIRGELTEAFF | TGTGCCAGCCGGATCAGGGGAGAGTTAACTGAAGCTTTCTTT
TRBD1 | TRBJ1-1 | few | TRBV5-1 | CASSSYTGGMNTEAFF | TGCGCCAGCAGCTCCTATACAGGGGGCATGAACACTGAAGCTTTCTTT
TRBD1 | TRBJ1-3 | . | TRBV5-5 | CASSPSGQGMARLDTIYF | TGTGCCAGCAGCCCCTCGGGACAGGGGATGGCCCGTCTGGACACCATATATTTT
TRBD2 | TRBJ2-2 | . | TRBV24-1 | CATSGRTSGGTMNTGELFF | TGTGCCACCAGTGGCCGGACTAGCGGGGGAACTATGAACACCGGGGAGCTGTTTTTT
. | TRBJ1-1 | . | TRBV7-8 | CASSLAYGGLYAEAFF | TGTGCCAGCAGCTTAGCGTACGGGGGTCTCTACGCTGAAGCTTTCTTT
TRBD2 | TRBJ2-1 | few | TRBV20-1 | CSARDISGRAFKRNEQFF | TGCAGTGCTAGAGATATTAGCGGGAGGGCCTTTAAGCGGAATGAGCAGTTCTTC
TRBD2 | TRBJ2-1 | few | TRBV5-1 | CASSLREGYNEQFF | TGCGCCAGCAGCTTGCGGGAGGGGTACAATGAGCAGTTCTTC
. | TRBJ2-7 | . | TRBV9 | CASSVGAGQALYEQYF | TGTGCCAGCAGCGTCGGGGCCGGGCAAGCTCTCTACGAGCAGTACTTC
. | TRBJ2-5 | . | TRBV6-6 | CASSYGWGKPETQYF | TGTGCCAGCAGTTACGGGTGGGGGAAGCCAGAGACCCAGTACTTC